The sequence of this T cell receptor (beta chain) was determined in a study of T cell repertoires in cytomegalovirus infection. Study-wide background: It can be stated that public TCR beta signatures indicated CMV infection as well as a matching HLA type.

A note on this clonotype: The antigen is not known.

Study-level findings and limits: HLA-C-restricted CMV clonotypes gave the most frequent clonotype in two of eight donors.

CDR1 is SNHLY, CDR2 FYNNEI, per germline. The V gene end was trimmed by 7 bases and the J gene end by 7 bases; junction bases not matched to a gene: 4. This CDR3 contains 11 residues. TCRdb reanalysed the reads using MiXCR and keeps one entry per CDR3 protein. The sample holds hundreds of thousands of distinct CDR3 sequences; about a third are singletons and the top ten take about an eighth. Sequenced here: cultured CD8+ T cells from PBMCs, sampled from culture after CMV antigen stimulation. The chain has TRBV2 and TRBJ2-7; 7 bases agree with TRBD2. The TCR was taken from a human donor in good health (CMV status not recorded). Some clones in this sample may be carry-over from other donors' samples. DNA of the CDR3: TGTGCCAGCACCCAGGGAGGGGAGCAGTACTTC. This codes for CASTQGGEQYF.